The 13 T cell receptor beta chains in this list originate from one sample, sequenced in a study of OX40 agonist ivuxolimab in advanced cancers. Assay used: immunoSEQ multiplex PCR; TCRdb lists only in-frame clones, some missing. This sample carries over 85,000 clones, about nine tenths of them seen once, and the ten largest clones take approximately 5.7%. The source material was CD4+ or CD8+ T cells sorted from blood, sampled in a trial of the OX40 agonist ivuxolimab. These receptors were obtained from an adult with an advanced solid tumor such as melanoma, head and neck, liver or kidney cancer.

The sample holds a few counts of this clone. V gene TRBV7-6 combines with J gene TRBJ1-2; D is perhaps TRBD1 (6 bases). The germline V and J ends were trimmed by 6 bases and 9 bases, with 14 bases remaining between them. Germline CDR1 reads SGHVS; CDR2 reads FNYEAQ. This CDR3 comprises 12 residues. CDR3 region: CASSSTGFSYTF. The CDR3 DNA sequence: TGTGCCAGCAGTTCCACAGGGTTCAGCTACACCTTC.

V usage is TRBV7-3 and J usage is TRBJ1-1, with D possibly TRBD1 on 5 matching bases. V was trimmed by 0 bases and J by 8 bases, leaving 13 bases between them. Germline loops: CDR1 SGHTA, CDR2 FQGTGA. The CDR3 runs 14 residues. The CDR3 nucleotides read TGTGCCAGCAGCTTAACGGGGGAGGGTCGAGAAGCTTTCTTT. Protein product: CASSLTGEGREAFF.

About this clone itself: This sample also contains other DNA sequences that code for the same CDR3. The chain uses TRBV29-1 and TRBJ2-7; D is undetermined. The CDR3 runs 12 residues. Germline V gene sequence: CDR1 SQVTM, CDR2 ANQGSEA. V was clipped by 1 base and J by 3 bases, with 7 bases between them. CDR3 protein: CSVEVRVYEQYF. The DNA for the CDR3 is TGCAGCGTTGAAGTTAGAGTCTACGAGCAGTACTTC.

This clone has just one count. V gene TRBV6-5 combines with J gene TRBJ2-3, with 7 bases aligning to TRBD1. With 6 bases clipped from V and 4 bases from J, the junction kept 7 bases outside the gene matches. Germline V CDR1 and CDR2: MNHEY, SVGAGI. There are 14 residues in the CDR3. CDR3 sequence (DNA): TGTGCCAGCAGGCTAATTACAGGGGCAGATACGCAGTATTTT. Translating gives CASRLITGADTQYF.

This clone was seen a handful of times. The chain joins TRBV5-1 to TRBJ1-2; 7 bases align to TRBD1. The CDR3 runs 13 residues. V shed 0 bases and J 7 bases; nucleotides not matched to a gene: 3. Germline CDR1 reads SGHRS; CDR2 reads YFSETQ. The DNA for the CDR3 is TGCGCCAGCAGCTTGGCCGACAGGGCTGGCTACACCTTC. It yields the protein CASSLADRAGYTF.

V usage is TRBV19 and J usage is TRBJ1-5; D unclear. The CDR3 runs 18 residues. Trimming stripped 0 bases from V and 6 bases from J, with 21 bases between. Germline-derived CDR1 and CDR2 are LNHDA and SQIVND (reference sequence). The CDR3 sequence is CASSIDRINRSPSQPQHF. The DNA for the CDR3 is TGTGCCAGTAGTATAGATCGAATAAACAGATCCCCTAGTCAGCCCCAGCATTTT. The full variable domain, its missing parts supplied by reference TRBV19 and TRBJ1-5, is DGGITQSPKYLFRKEGQNVTLSCEQNLNHDAMYWYRQDPGQGLRLIYYSQIVNDFQKGDIAEGYSVSREKKESFPLTVTSAQKNPTAFYLCASSIDRINRSPSQPQHFGDGTRLSIL.

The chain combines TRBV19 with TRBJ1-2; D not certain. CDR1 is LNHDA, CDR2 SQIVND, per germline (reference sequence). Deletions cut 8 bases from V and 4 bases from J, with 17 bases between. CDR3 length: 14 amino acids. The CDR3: CASSPPGQSYGYTF. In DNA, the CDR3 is TGTGCCAGTTCTCCCCCTGGGCAGTCCTATGGCTACACCTTC.

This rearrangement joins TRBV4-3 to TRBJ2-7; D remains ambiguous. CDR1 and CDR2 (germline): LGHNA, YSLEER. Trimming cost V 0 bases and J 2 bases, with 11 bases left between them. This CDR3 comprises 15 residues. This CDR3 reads CASSQEIGPAYEQYF. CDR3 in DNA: TGCGCCAGCAGCCAAGAAATAGGGCCTGCCTACGAGCAGTACTTC.

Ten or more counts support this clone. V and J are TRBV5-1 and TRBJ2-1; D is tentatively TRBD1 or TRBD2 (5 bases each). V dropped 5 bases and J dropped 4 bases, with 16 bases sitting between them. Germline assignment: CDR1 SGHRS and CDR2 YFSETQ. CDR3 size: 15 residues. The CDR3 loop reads CASRGAEGSYNEQFF. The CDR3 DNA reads TGCGCCAGCAGGGGTGCTGAGGGGAGTTACAATGAGCAGTTCTTC.

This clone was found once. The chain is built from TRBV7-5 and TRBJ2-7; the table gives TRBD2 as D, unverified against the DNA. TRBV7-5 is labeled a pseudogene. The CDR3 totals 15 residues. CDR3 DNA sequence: TGTGCCAGAAGCTTAGAGGACGGGAGGGGCCACGAGCAGTACTTC. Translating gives CARSLEDGRGHEQYF.

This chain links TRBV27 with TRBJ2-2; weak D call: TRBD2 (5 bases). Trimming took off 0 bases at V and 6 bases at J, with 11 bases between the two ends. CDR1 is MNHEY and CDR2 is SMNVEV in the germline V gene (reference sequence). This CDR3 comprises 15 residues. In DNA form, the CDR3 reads TGTGCCAGCAGTTTATCCAGGTTGAGGGCCGGGGAGCTGTTTTTT. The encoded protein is CASSLSRLRAGELFF.

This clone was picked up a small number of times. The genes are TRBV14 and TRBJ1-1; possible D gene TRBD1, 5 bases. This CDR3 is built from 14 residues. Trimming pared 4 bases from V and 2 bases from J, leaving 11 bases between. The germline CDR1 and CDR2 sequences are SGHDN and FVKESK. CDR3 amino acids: CASSRPGANTEAFF. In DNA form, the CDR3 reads TGTGCCAGCAGCCGTCCTGGGGCCAACACTGAAGCTTTCTTT.

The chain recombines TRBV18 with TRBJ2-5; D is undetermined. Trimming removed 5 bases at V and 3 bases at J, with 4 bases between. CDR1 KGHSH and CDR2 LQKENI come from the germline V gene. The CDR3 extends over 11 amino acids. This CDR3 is CASSVEETQYF. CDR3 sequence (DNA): TGTGCCAGCTCAGTCGAAGAGACCCAGTACTTC.